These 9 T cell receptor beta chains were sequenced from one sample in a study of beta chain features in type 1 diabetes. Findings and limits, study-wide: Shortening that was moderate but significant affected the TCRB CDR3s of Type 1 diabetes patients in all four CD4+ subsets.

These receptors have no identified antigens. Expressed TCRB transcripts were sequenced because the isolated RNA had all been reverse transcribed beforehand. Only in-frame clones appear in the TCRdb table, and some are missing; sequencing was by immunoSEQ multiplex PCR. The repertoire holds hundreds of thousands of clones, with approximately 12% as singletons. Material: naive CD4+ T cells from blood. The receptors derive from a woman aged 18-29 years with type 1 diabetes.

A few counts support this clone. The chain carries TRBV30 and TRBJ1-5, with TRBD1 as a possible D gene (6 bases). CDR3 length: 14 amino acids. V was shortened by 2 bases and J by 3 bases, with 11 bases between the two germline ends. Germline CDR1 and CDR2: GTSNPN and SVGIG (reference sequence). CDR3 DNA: TGTGCCTGGAGTCGTACAGGGCTCAATCAGCCCCAGCATTTT. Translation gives CAWSRTGLNQPQHF.

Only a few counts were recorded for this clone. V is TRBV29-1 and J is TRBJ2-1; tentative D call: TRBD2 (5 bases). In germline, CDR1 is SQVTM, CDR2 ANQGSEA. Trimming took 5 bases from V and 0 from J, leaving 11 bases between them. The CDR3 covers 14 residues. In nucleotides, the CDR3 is TGCAGCGTTTGGACTGAAGACTCCTACAATGAGCAGTTCTTC. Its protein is CSVWTEDSYNEQFF.

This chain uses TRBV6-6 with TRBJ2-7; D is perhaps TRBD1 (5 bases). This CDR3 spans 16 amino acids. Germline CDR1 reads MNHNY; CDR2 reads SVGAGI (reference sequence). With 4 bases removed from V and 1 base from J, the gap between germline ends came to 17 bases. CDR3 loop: CASSFRDSAKSYEQYF. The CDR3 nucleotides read TGTGCCAGCAGTTTCCGAGACAGCGCAAAATCCTACGAGCAGTACTTC.

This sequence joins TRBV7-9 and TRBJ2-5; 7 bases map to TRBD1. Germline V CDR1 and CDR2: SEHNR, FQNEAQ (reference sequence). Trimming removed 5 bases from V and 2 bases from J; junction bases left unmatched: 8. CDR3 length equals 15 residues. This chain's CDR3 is CASSPIEGAQETQYF. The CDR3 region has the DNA TGTGCCAGCAGCCCCATCGAGGGGGCTCAAGAGACCCAGTACTTC.

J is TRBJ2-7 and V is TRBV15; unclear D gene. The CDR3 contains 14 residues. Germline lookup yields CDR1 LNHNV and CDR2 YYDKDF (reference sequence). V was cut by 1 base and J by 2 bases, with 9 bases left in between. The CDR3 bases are TGTGCCACCAGCAGAGCTGGGCAGACCTACGAGCAGTACTTC. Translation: CATSRAGQTYEQYF.

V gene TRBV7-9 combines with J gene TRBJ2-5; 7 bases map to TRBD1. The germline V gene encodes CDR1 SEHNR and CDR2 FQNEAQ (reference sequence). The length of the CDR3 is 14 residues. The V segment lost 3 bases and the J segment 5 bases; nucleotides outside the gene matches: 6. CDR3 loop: CASSFQGGGETQYF. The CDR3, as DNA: TGTGCCAGCAGCTTCCAAGGGGGCGGCGAGACCCAGTACTTC. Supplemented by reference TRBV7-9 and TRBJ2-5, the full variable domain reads DTGVSQNPRHKITKRGQNVTFRCDPISEHNRLYWYRQTLGQGPEFLTYFQNEAQLEKSRLLSDRFSAERPKGSFSTLEIQRTEQGDSAMYLCASSFQGGGETQYFGPGTRLLVL.

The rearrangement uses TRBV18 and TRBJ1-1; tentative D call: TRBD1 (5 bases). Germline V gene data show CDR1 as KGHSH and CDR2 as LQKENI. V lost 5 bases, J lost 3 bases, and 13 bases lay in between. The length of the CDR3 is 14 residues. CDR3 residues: CASSFRGGDTEAFF. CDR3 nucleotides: TGTGCCAGCTCATTCCGGGGAGGGGACACTGAAGCTTTCTTT.

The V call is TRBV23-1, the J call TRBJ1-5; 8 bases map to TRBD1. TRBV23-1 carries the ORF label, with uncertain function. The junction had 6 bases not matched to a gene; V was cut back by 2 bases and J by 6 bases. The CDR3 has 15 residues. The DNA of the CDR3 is TGCGCCAGCAGTCAACCCCAGGGGGCGCTTCAGCCCCAGCATTTT. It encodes CASSQPQGALQPQHF.

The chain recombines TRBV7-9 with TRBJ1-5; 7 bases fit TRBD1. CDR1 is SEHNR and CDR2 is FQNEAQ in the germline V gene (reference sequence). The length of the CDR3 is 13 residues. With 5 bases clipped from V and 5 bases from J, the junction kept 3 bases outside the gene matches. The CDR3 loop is CASSRQGDQPQHF. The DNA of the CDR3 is TGTGCCAGCAGCCGACAGGGTGATCAGCCCCAGCATTTT.